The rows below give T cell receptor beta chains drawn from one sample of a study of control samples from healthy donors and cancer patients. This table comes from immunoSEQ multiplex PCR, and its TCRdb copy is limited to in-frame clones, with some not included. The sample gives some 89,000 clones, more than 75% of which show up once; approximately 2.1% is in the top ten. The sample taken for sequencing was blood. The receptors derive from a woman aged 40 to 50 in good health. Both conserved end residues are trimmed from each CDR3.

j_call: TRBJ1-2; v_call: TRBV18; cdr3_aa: ASSRAPGQGYYGYT
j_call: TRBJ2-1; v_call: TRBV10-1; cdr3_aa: ASSDGAAGHNEQF
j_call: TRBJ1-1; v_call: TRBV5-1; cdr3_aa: ASSLPQGTEAF
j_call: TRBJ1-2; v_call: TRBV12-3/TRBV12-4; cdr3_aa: ASSPGQGGGYT
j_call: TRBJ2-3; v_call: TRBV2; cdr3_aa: ASSAGTPVGYPQY
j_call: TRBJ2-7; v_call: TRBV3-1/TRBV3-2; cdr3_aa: ASSQGPTYEQY
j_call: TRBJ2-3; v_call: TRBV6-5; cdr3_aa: AIWSRLVSDTQY
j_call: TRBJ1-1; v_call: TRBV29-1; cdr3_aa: SVLNGGYTEAF
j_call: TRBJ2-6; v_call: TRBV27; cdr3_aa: ASSLWSSGANVLT
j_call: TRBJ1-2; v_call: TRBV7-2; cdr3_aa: ASSLDNYGYT
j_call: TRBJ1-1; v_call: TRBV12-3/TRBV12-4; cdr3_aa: ASSLGETTEAF
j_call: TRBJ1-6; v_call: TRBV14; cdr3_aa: ASSRERGTNSPLH
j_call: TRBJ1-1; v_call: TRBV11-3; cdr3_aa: ASSLVTENTEAF
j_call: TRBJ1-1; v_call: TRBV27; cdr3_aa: ASSLSMSLGAF
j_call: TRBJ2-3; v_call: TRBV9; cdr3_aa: ASSAGTDTQY
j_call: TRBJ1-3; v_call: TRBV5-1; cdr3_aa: ASSLQGASGNTIY
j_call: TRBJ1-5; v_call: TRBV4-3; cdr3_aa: ASSQDLPGVGSNQPQH
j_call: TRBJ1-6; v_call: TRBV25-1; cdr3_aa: ASSEYRGQNSPLH
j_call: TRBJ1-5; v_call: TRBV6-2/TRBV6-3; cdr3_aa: ASSWGGTNNQPQH
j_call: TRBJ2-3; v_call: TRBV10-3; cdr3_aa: AISEPGQGSTDTQY
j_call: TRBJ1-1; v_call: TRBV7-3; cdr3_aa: ASRDRGTTEAF
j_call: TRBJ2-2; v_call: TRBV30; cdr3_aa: ARSRAGLNTGELF
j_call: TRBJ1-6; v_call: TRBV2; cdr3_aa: ASSEMTGANSPLH
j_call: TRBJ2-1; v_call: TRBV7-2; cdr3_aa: ASSPDTYNEQF
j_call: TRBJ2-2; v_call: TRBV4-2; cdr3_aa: ASRPRDSSTGELF
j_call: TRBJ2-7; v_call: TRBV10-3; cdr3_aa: AISEDGGSYEQY
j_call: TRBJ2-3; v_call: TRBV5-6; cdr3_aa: ASSQQATDTQY
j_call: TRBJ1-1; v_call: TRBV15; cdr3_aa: ATSRGQGTGGGTEAF
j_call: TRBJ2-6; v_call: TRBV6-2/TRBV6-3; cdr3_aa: ASSYPTGTGGVPGANVLT
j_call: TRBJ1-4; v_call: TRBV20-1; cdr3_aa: SARDRRGVF
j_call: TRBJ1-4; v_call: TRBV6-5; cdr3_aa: ASSPSTGKVGKLF
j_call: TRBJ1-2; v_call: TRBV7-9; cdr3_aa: ASSFLRGTGYT
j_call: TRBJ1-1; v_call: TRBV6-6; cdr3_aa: ASSYEGAEAF
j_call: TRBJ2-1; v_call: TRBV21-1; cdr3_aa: ASSKVSGRQGTSGGLYNEQF
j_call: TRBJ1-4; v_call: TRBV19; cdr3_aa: ASRPGQANEKLF
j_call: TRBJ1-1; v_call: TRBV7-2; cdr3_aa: ASSLVGDTEAF
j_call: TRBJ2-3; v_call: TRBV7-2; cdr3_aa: ASSTQGWGTTSTDTQY
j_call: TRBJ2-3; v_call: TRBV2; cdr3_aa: ASSDPLAGKADTQY
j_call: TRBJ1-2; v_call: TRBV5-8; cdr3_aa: ASSLTGGVRGYT
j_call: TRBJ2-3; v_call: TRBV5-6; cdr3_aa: ASSHPREGITDTQY
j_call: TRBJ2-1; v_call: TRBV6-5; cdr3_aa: ASSRTRYEQF
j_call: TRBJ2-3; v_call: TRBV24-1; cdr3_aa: ATSVGTDTQY
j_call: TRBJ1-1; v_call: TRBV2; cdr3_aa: ASSFDRGSLNTEAF
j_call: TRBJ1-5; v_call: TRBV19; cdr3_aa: ASSMLSSGVRSNQPQH
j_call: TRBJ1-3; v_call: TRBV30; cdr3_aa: AFHRGSGNTIY
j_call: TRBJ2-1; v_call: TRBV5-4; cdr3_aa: ASSLDLPRTAHNEQF
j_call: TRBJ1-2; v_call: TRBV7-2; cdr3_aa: ASSIGDRMGYT
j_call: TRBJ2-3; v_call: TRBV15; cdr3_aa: ATSRRGRGASDTQY
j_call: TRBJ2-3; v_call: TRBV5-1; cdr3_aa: AGRVDPLTDTQY